Listed below are T cell receptor beta chains from one sample, sequenced in a study of cytomegalovirus exposure and HLA in healthy donors. The table came from immunoSEQ multiplex PCR; TCRdb's copy has only in-frame clones and leaves some out. This sample has over 150,000 clones, with 80% found just once. The sample comprised PBMCs. The receptors were sampled from a woman in her thirties or forties in good health and CMV-seropositive. CDR3s include the opening cysteine and the closing phenylalanine or tryptophan. Each record gives: D gene, V gene, J gene, clone size, CDR3 DNA, CDR3 protein. The D gene is left open where the match is weak. Clone size is given for some rows only: seen once, a few or many times, or a class if the clone is expanded.

d_gene: TRBD2; v_gene: TRBV19; j_gene: TRBJ2-3; abundance: .; CDR3nt: TGTGCCAGTAGTAACCCAGCGGGATCAGGAGATACGCAGTATTTT; CDR3aa: CASSNPAGSGDTQYF
d_gene: TRBD1; v_gene: TRBV19; j_gene: TRBJ2-1; abundance: .; CDR3nt: TGTGCCAGTAGTATAGTCGGGACAGGGCGGGGTGAGCAGTTCTTC; CDR3aa: CASSIVGTGRGEQFF
d_gene: .; v_gene: TRBV19; j_gene: TRBJ2-3; abundance: .; CDR3nt: TGTGCCAGTAGTATAGGAGGAAGCACAGATACGCAGTATTTT; CDR3aa: CASSIGGSTDTQYF
d_gene: TRBD1; v_gene: TRBV10-3; j_gene: TRBJ2-7; abundance: few; CDR3nt: TGTGCCATCAGGCCCGGACAGGGGATCTCCTACGAGCAGTACTTC; CDR3aa: CAIRPGQGISYEQYF
d_gene: .; v_gene: TRBV19; j_gene: TRBJ2-7; abundance: .; CDR3nt: TGTGCCAGTAGTGTCCCGGGAAGGACCTACGAGCAGTACTTC; CDR3aa: CASSVPGRTYEQYF
d_gene: .; v_gene: TRBV7-9; j_gene: TRBJ1-3; abundance: .; CDR3nt: TGTGCCAGCAGCTTAGGACAGCCCAACTCTGGAAACACCATATATTTT; CDR3aa: CASSLGQPNSGNTIYF
d_gene: TRBD1; v_gene: TRBV30; j_gene: TRBJ1-3; abundance: few; CDR3nt: TGTGCCTGGACCAAAAACAAAGGGACAGGGGTTTATGGAAACACCATATATTTT; CDR3aa: CAWTKNKGTGVYGNTIYF
d_gene: .; v_gene: TRBV6-1; j_gene: TRBJ2-7; abundance: .; CDR3nt: TGTGCCAGCAGGACAATCAGGGGTTTTAACTACGAGCAGTACTTC; CDR3aa: CASRTIRGFNYEQYF
d_gene: .; v_gene: TRBV25-1; j_gene: TRBJ2-1; abundance: .; CDR3nt: TGTGCCAGCAGTCTCTTAAATCGGAATGAGCAGTTCTTC; CDR3aa: CASSLLNRNEQFF
d_gene: TRBD1; v_gene: TRBV18; j_gene: TRBJ2-1; abundance: .; CDR3nt: TGTGCCAGCTCCCCTACTGGACAGGGAGAGCAGTTCTTC; CDR3aa: CASSPTGQGEQFF
d_gene: .; v_gene: TRBV6-1; j_gene: TRBJ2-1; abundance: .; CDR3nt: TGTGCCACCTACAGGGTCAATGAGCAGTTCTTC; CDR3aa: CATYRVNEQFF
d_gene: .; v_gene: TRBV7-9; j_gene: TRBJ2-7; abundance: few; CDR3nt: TGTGCCAGCAGCTTAGCCACAGGGTCCGAGCAGTACTTC; CDR3aa: CASSLATGSEQYF
d_gene: .; v_gene: TRBV7-9; j_gene: TRBJ2-2; abundance: .; CDR3nt: TGTGCCAGCAGCTTCCTGTCGAACACCGGGGAGCTGTTTTTT; CDR3aa: CASSFLSNTGELFF
d_gene: .; v_gene: TRBV2; j_gene: TRBJ1-1; abundance: .; CDR3nt: TGTGCCAGCAGTGAAGCGCTTACCGGTGAAGCTTTCTTT; CDR3aa: CASSEALTGEAFF
d_gene: TRBD2; v_gene: TRBV28; j_gene: TRBJ2-7; abundance: once; CDR3nt: TGTGCCAGCAGTTTTTCTAGCGGGGGGGTCTACGAGCAGTACTTC; CDR3aa: CASSFSSGGVYEQYF
d_gene: .; v_gene: TRBV28; j_gene: TRBJ1-2; abundance: .; CDR3nt: TGTGCCAGCAGTTACACAACAGCCTATGGCTACACCTTC; CDR3aa: CASSYTTAYGYTF
d_gene: .; v_gene: TRBV7-9; j_gene: TRBJ2-4; abundance: .; CDR3nt: TGTGCCAGCACCCTTACAGGGTCCAAAAACATTCAGTACTTC; CDR3aa: CASTLTGSKNIQYF
d_gene: TRBD1; v_gene: TRBV19; j_gene: TRBJ1-1; abundance: .; CDR3nt: TGTGCCAGTAGTCCGAGGACAGGGGGAATGAACACTGAAGCTTTCTTT; CDR3aa: CASSPRTGGMNTEAFF
d_gene: .; v_gene: TRBV6-1; j_gene: TRBJ2-1; abundance: .; CDR3nt: TGTGCCAGCAGTGGCCGTCGGTCCAATGAGCAGTTCTTC; CDR3aa: CASSGRRSNEQFF
d_gene: .; v_gene: TRBV7-9; j_gene: TRBJ1-1; abundance: .; CDR3nt: TGTGCCAGCAGCCAAGCCGGGACACCGAACACTGAAGCTTTCTTT; CDR3aa: CASSQAGTPNTEAFF
d_gene: TRBD1; v_gene: TRBV19; j_gene: TRBJ2-7; abundance: .; CDR3nt: TGTGCCAGTAGTATAGGGGGGACAGCTTCCTACGAGCAGTACTTC; CDR3aa: CASSIGGTASYEQYF
d_gene: .; v_gene: TRBV2; j_gene: TRBJ1-2; abundance: few; CDR3nt: TGTGCCAGCAAGGGGCTAGCTAACTATGGCTACACCTTC; CDR3aa: CASKGLANYGYTF
d_gene: TRBD1; v_gene: TRBV6-5; j_gene: TRBJ2-7; abundance: .; CDR3nt: TGTGCCAGCAGCTATGTCCGGGACAGGGCCTACGAGCAGTACTTC; CDR3aa: CASSYVRDRAYEQYF
d_gene: TRBD1; v_gene: TRBV6-5; j_gene: TRBJ1-5; abundance: .; CDR3nt: TGTGCCAGCAGTATTGGACAGGGGAAGGCTCAGCCCCAGCATTTT; CDR3aa: CASSIGQGKAQPQHF
d_gene: TRBD1; v_gene: TRBV11-3; j_gene: TRBJ1-5; abundance: .; CDR3nt: TGTGCCAGCAGCTTCCGGGACAGCGCCAATCAGCCCCAGCATTTT; CDR3aa: CASSFRDSANQPQHF
d_gene: .; v_gene: TRBV6-1; j_gene: TRBJ1-5; abundance: .; CDR3nt: TGTGCCAGCAGTGAATGGATAGAGTCAGGGTGGCAGCCCCAGCATTTT; CDR3aa: CASSEWIESGWQPQHF
d_gene: TRBD1; v_gene: TRBV5-1; j_gene: TRBJ2-7; abundance: .; CDR3nt: TGCGCCAGCAGCCACGGGACAGCCGCTACGGCGTACGAGCAGTACTTC; CDR3aa: CASSHGTAATAYEQYF
d_gene: .; v_gene: TRBV5-1; j_gene: TRBJ1-5; abundance: .; CDR3nt: TGCGCCAGCAGCCAGGATAGCAATCAGCCCCAGCATTTT; CDR3aa: CASSQDSNQPQHF
d_gene: TRBD2; v_gene: TRBV11-2; j_gene: TRBJ2-7; abundance: .; CDR3nt: TGTGCCAGCAGCCACCGGGGTCCTACTAGCGGCACGGCCTACGAGCAGTACTTC; CDR3aa: CASSHRGPTSGTAYEQYF
d_gene: TRBD2; v_gene: TRBV5-1; j_gene: TRBJ2-2; abundance: .; CDR3nt: TGCGCCAGCAGCTTCGTGCCCCTAGCGGGAGGAGCCGGGGAGCTGTTTTTT; CDR3aa: CASSFVPLAGGAGELFF
d_gene: .; v_gene: TRBV15; j_gene: TRBJ2-3; abundance: .; CDR3nt: TGTGCCACCAGCACCCGGAGGGGTACGCAGTATTTT; CDR3aa: CATSTRRGTQYF
d_gene: TRBD2; v_gene: TRBV9; j_gene: TRBJ2-1; abundance: .; CDR3nt: TGTGCCAGCAGCGTAGCTAGTACTAGCGCGAATGAGCAGTTCTTC; CDR3aa: CASSVASTSANEQFF
d_gene: .; v_gene: TRBV28; j_gene: TRBJ2-1; abundance: .; CDR3nt: TGTGCCAGCAGTTTACGGATGGGGGGACGGGAGAGTATTTCGTACAATGAGCAGTTCTTC; CDR3aa: CASSLRMGGRESISYNEQFF
d_gene: TRBD2; v_gene: TRBV10-3; j_gene: TRBJ2-7; abundance: .; CDR3nt: TGTGCCATCAGTGCAAATGGGGCCCGCAAGTGGACTAGCGGGACCTACGAGCAGTACTTC; CDR3aa: CAISANGARKWTSGTYEQYF
d_gene: .; v_gene: TRBV6-5; j_gene: TRBJ1-1; abundance: .; CDR3nt: TGTGCCAGCAGTTACCTCGGGGTCCAAAACACTGAAGCTTTCTTT; CDR3aa: CASSYLGVQNTEAFF
d_gene: TRBD1; v_gene: TRBV27; j_gene: TRBJ2-7; abundance: .; CDR3nt: TGTGCCAGCAGACCAGCAGGGGGTGCCTACGAGCAGTACTTC; CDR3aa: CASRPAGGAYEQYF
d_gene: TRBD1; v_gene: TRBV30; j_gene: TRBJ2-7; abundance: few; CDR3nt: TGTGCAAGACAGGGGGGCCTCGAGCAGTACTTC; CDR3aa: CARQGGLEQYF
d_gene: .; v_gene: TRBV28; j_gene: TRBJ1-2; abundance: .; CDR3nt: TGTGCCAGCAGTTTTGTGCAGTCCTATGGCTACACCTTC; CDR3aa: CASSFVQSYGYTF
d_gene: TRBD2; v_gene: TRBV7-6; j_gene: TRBJ2-7; abundance: .; CDR3nt: TGTGCCAGCAGCTTAGAGGGACTAGCGGGTAACTACGAGCAGTACTTC; CDR3aa: CASSLEGLAGNYEQYF
d_gene: .; v_gene: TRBV28; j_gene: TRBJ1-5; abundance: .; CDR3nt: TGTGCCAGCAGTTCGCCGGGACAAGGAATAAATAGCAATCAGCCCCAGCATTTT; CDR3aa: CASSSPGQGINSNQPQHF
d_gene: TRBD1; v_gene: TRBV10-3; j_gene: TRBJ1-1; abundance: once; CDR3nt: TGTGCCATCAGCCGGACAGGGCCCGGGTCTGCCATGAACACTGAAGCTTTCTTT; CDR3aa: CAISRTGPGSAMNTEAFF